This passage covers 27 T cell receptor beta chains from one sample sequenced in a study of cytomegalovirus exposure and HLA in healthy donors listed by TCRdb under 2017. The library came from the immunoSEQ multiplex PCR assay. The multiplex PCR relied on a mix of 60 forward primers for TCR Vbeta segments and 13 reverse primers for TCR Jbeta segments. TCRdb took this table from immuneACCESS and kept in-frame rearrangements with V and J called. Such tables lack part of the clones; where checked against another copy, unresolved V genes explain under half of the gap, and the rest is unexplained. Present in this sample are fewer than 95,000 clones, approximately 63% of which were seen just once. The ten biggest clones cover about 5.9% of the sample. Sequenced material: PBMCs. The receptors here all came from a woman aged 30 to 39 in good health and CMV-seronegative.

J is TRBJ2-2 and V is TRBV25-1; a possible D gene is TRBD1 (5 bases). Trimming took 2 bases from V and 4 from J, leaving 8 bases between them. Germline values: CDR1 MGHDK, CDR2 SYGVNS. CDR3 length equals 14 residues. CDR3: CASSEQGSTGELFF. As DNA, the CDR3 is TGTGCCAGCAGTGAACAGGGAAGCACCGGGGAGCTGTTTTTT.

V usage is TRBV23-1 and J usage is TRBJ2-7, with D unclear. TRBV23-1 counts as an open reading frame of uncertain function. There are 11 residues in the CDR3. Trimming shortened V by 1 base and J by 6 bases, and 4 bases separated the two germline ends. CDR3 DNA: TGCGCCAGCAGTCAATGCGGCGAGCAGTACTTC. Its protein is CASSQCGEQYF.

Here the CDR3 reads CAWNKGASGANTGELFF. The CDR3, as DNA: TGTGCCTGGAATAAGGGGGCTAGCGGGGCGAACACCGGGGAGCTGTTTTTT. V usage is TRBV30 and J usage is TRBJ2-2, with TRBD2 matching over 9 bases. The trim removed 4 bases at V and 0 bases at J, leaving 9 bases unmatched. This CDR3 contains 17 residues. Germline-derived CDR1 and CDR2 are GTSNPN and SVGIG (reference sequence). The full variable domain, its missing parts supplied by reference TRBV30 and TRBJ2-2, is SQTIHQWPATLVQPVGSPLSLECTVEGTSNPNLYWYRQAAGRGLQLLFYSVGIGQISSEVPQNLSASRPQDRQFILSSKKLLLSDSGFYLCAWNKGASGANTGELFFGEGSRLTVL.

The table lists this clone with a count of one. The CDR3 is CASSLGQGMGTGELFF. CDR3 coding DNA: TGTGCCAGCAGCTTAGGACAGGGGATGGGAACCGGGGAGCTGTTTTTT. V is TRBV5-8 and J is TRBJ2-2, with 9 bases that match TRBD1. This CDR3 spans 16 amino acids. Germline loops: CDR1 SGHTS, CDR2 YDEGEE. The J segment lost 5 bases and the V segment lost 2 bases, leaving 7 bases of the junction unmatched.

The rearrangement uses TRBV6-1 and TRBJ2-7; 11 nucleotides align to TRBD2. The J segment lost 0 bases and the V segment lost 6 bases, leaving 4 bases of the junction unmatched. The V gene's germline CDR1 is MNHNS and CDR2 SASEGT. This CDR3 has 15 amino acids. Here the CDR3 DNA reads TGTGCCAGCAGGCCACTAGCGGGGGTCTCCTACGAGCAGTACTTC. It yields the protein CASRPLAGVSYEQYF.

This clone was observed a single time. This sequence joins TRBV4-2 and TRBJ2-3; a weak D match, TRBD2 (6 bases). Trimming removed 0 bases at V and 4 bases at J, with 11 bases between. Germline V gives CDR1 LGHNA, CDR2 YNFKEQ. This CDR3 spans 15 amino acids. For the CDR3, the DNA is TGTGCCAGCAGCCAAGATGAGGAGGGAGCAGATACGCAGTATTTT. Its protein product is CASSQDEEGADTQYF.

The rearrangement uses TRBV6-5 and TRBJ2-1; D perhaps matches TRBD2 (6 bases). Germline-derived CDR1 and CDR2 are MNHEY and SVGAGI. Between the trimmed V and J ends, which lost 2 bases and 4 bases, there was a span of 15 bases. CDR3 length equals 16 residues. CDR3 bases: TGTGCCAGCAGTTACCTCCGGACTAAAGGGTACAATGAGCAGTTCTTC. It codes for CASSYLRTKGYNEQFF.

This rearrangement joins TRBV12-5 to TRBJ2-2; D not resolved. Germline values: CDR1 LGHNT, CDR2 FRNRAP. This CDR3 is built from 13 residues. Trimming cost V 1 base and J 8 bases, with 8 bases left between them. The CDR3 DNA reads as TGTGCTAGTGGTTTGGAGAGTTTGGGGGAGCTGTTTTTT. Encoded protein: CASGLESLGELFF.

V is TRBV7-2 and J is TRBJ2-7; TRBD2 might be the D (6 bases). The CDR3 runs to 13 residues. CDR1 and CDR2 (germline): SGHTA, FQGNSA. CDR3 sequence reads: CATLGGGSYEQYF. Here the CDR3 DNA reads TGTGCGACCCTGGGAGGAGGCTCCTACGAGCAGTACTTC.

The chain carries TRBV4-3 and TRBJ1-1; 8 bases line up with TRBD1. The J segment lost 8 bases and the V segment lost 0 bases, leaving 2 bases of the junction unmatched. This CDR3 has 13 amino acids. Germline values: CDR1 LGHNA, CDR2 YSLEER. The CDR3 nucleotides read TGCGCCAGCAGCCAAGAAGGACAGGGAGAAGCTTTCTTT. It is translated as CASSQEGQGEAFF.

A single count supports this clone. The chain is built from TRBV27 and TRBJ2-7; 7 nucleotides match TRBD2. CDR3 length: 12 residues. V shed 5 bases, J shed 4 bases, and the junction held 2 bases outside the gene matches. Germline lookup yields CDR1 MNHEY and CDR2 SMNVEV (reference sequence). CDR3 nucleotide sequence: TGTGCCAGCAGTATAGCGGGTTACGAGCAGTACTTC. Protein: CASSIAGYEQYF.

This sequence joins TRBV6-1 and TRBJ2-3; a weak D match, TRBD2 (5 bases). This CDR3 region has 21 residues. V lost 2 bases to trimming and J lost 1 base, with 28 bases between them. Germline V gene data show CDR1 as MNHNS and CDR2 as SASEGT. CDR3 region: CASSENPGVARRFSGTDTQYF. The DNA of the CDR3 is TGTGCCAGCAGTGAAAACCCCGGGGTAGCTCGTCGGTTCTCAGGCACAGATACGCAGTATTTT.

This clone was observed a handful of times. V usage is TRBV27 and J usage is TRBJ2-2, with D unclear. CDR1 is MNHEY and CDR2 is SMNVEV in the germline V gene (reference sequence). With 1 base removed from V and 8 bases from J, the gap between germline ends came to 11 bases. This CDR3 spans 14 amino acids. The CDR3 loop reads CASSLYFAVGELFF. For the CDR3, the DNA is TGTGCCAGCAGTTTATATTTCGCGGTGGGGGAGCTGTTTTTT.

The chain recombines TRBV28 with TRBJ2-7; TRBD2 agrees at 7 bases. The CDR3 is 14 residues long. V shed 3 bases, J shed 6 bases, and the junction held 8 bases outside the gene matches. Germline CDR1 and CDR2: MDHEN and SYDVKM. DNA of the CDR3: TGTGCCAGCAGTTTTGGAGGGAGGGCGGGCGAGCAGTACTTC. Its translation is CASSFGGRAGEQYF.

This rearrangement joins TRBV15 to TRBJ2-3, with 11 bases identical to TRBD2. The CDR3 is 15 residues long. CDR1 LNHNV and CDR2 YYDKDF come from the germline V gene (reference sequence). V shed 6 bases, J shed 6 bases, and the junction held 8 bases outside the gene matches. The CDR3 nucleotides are TGTGCCACCAGTTTCGCTAGCGGGGGGTCGGATACGCAGTATTTT. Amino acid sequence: CATSFASGGSDTQYF.

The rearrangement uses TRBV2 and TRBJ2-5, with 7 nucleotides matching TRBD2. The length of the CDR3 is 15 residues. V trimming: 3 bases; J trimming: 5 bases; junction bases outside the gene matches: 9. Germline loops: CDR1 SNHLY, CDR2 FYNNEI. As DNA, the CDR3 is TGTGCCAGCAGTGAGGCGGGAGCGGGGAGGGAGACCCAGTACTTC. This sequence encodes CASSEAGAGRETQYF.

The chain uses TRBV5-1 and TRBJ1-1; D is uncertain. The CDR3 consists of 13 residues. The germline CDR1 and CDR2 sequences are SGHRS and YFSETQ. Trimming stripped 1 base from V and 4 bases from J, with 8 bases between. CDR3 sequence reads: CASSLPGGTEAFF. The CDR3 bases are TGCGCCAGCAGCTTGCCGGGAGGCACTGAAGCTTTCTTT.

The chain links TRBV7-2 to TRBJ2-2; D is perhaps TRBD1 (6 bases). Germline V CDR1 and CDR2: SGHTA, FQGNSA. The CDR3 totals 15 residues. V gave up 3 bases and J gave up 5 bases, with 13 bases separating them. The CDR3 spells CASSFGQTKTGELFF. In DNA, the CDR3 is TGTGCCAGCAGCTTTGGACAGACAAAGACCGGGGAGCTGTTTTTT.

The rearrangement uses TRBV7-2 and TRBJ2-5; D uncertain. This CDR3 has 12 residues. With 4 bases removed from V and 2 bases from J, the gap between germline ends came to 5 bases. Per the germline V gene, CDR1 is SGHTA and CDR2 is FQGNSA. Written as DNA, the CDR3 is TGTGCCAGCAGCTCGACTCAAGAGACCCAGTACTTC. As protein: CASSSTQETQYF.

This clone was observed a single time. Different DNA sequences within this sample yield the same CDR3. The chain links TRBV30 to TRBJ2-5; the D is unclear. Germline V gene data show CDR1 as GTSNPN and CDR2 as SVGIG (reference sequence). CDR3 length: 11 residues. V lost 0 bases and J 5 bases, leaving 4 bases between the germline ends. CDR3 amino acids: CAWSVLETQYF. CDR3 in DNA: TGTGCCTGGAGTGTACTGGAGACCCAGTACTTC.

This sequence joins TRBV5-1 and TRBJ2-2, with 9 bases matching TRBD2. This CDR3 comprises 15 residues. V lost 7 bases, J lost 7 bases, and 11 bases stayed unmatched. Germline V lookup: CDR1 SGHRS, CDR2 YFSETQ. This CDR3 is CASEERGAVNGELFF. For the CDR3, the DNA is TGCGCCAGCGAGGAGCGGGGGGCCGTGAACGGGGAGCTGTTTTTT.

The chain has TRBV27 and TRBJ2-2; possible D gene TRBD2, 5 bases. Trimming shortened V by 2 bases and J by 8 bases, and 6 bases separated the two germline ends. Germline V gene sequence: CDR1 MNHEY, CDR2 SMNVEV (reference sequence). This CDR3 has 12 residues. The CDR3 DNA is TGTGCCAGCAGTTTAAGAGGGGGGGAGCTGTTTTTT. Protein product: CASSLRGGELFF.

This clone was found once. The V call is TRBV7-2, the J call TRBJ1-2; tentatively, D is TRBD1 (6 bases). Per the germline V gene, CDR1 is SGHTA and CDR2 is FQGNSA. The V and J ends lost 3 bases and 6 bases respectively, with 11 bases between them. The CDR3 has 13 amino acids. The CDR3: CASSFGQSNGYTF. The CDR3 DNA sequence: TGTGCCAGCAGCTTTGGACAGAGCAATGGCTACACCTTC. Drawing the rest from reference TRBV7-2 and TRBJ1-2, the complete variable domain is GAGVSQSPSNKVTEKGKDVELRCDPISGHTALYWYRQSLGQGLEFLIYFQGNSAPDKSGLPSDRFSAERTGGSVSTLTIQRTQQEDSAVYLCASSFGQSNGYTFGSGTRLTVV.

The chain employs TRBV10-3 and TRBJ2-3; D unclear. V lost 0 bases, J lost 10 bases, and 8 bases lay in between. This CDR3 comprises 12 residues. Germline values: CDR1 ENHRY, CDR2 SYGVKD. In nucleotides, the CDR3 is TGTGCCATCAGTGAGTCGCGAGCTTCGCAGTATTTT. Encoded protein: CAISESRASQYF.

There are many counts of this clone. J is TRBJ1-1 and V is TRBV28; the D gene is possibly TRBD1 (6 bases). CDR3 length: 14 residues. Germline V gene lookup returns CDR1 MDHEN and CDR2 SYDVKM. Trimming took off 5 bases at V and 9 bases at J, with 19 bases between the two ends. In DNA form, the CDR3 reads TGTGCCAGCAGTCCTAACAGGGATTCGTTGAAAGCTTTCTTT. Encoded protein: CASSPNRDSLKAFF.

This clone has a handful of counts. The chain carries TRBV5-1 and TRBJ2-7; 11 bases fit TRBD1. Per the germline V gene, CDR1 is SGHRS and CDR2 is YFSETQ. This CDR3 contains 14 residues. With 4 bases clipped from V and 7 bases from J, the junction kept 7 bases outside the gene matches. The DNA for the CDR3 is TGCGCCAGCAGCCTCGGACAGGGGGCGGAAGAGCAGTACTTC. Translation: CASSLGQGAEEQYF. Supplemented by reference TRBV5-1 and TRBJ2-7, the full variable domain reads KAGVTQTPRYLIKTRGQQVTLSCSPISGHRSVSWYQQTPGQGLQFLFEYFSETQRNKGNFPGRFSGRQFSNSRSEMNVSTLELGDSALYLCASSLGQGAEEQYFGPGTRLTVT.

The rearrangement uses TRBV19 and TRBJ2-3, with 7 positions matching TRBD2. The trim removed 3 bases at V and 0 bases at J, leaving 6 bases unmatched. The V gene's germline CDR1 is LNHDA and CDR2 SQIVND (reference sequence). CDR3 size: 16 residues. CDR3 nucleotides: TGTGCCAGTAGTATCTTGGGGGGGACTAGCACAGATACGCAGTATTTT. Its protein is CASSILGGTSTDTQYF. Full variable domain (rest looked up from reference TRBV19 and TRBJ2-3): DGGITQSPKYLFRKEGQNVTLSCEQNLNHDAMYWYRQDPGQGLRLIYYSQIVNDFQKGDIAEGYSVSREKKESFPLTVTSAQKNPTAFYLCASSILGGTSTDTQYFGPGTRLTVL.